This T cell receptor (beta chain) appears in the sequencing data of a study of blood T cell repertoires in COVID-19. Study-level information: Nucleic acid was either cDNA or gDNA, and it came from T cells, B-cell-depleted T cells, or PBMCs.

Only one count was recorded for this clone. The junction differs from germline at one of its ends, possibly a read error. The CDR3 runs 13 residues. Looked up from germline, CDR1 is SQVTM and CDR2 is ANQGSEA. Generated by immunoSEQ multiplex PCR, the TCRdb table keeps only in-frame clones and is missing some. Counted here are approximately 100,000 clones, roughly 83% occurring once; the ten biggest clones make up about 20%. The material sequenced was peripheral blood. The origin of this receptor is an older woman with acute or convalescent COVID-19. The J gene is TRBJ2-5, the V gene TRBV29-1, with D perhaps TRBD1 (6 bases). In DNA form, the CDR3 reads TGCAGCGTGGAAGACAGGAGGCAAGAGACCCAGTACTTC. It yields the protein CSVEDRRQETQYF.